Listed here are 17 T cell receptor beta chains from one sample, sequenced in a study of T-cell memory formation after mild COVID-19. In TCRdb, the 5' RACE reads were re-called with MiXCR into one record per CDR3 protein. This sample has hundreds of thousands of distinct CDR3 sequences, with 25% to 30% found just once. The sample consisted of PBMCs or a T cell subset sorted from them (not recorded which). These receptors were collected from an adult woman who had mild COVID-19 (a few samples of this study predate the infection). Cell type and time point are not known.

V gene TRBV7-2 combines with J gene TRBJ1-2, with D possibly matching TRBD1 (5 bases). Per germline, CDR1 SGHTA and CDR2 FQGNSA. The V end lost 5 bases, the J end lost 4 bases, and 17 bases lay between the germline ends. This CDR3 is built from 15 residues. For the CDR3, the DNA is TGTGCCAGCAGCACCGGGACCCTAAGGGGCTATGGCTACACCTTC. This gives the protein CASSTGTLRGYGYTF.

This clonotype was seen a few times. The CDR3 coding sequence is TGTGCCAGCAGCTTGACGGCTAGCGGGAGTGCAGATACGCAGTATTTT. Residues: CASSLTASGSADTQYF. V and J are TRBV11-1 and TRBJ2-3, with 10 bases that match TRBD2. The germline V gene encodes CDR1 SGHAT and CDR2 FQDESV (reference sequence). This CDR3 contains 16 residues. Unmatched junction bases numbered 7, after V lost 3 bases and J lost 4 bases.

The chain is built from TRBV5-1 and TRBJ2-1, with D tentatively TRBD1 or TRBD2 (6 bases each). Trimming cost V 6 bases and J 5 bases, with 12 bases left between them. The germline V gene has CDR1 SGHRS and CDR2 YFSETQ. The CDR3 has 13 residues. For the CDR3, the DNA is TGCGCCAGCACCGAGGGGGGCAACAATGAGCAGTTCTTC. Amino acid sequence: CASTEGGNNEQFF.

This clonotype was picked up a small number of times. The rearrangement joins TRBV5-6 to TRBJ2-7; the D is unclear. Germline lookup yields CDR1 SGHDT and CDR2 YYEEEE. V dropped 4 bases and J dropped 7 bases, with 9 bases sitting between them. The CDR3 runs to 11 residues. CDR3 in amino acids: CASSVPGEQYF. DNA of the CDR3: TGTGCCAGCAGCGTACCCGGGGAGCAGTACTTC.

The V call is TRBV5-1, the J call TRBJ1-6; D call uncertain. The CDR3 is 15 amino acids. Germline V gene data show CDR1 as SGHRS and CDR2 as YFSETQ. V shed 4 bases and J shed 1 base, with 9 bases lying between them. CDR3 sequence reads: CASSRALSYNSPLHF. CDR3 in DNA: TGCGCCAGCAGCCGGGCCCTGTCCTATAATTCACCCCTCCACTTT. Filled out from reference TRBV5-1 and TRBJ1-6, the complete variable domain reads KAGVTQTPRYLIKTRGQQVTLSCSPISGHRSVSWYQQTPGQGLQFLFEYFSETQRNKGNFPGRFSGRQFSNSRSEMNVSTLELGDSALYLCASSRALSYNSPLHFGNGTRLTVT.

This clonotype appeared a few times. The rearrangement uses TRBV4-2 and TRBJ2-3, with D perhaps TRBD2 (6 bases). Deletions cut 6 bases from V and 2 bases from J, with 12 bases between. This CDR3 has 14 amino acids. The germline gives CDR1 LGHNA, CDR2 YNFKEQ. Here the CDR3 DNA reads TGTGCCAGCAGTCCGGGACTTTACACAGATACGCAGTATTTT. Translation: CASSPGLYTDTQYF.

The chain uses TRBV7-3 and TRBJ1-1, with D perhaps matching TRBD1 (6 bases). Trimming removed 4 bases from V and 7 bases from J, with 10 bases in between. This CDR3 comprises 12 residues. The germline gives CDR1 SGHTA, CDR2 FQGTGA. This CDR3 is CASSSGQHEAFF. CDR3 nucleotide sequence: TGTGCCAGCAGCTCCGGACAGCATGAAGCTTTCTTT.

The sample holds a few counts of this clonotype. The rearrangement uses TRBV30 and TRBJ2-2; tentatively, D is TRBD2 (6 bases). CDR3 length: 15 residues. Between the trimmed V and J ends, which lost 2 bases and 6 bases, there was a span of 16 bases. Germline CDR1 and CDR2: GTSNPN and SVGIG (reference sequence). The CDR3 sequence: CAWSLGLALAGELFF. Here the CDR3 DNA reads TGTGCCTGGAGTCTGGGGCTAGCGTTGGCCGGGGAGCTGTTTTTT.

This chain connects TRBV30 to TRBJ2-1; D tentatively fits TRBD1 or TRBD2 (6 bases each). Trimming pared 0 bases from V and 5 bases from J, leaving 11 bases between. The V gene's germline CDR1 is GTSNPN and CDR2 SVGIG (reference sequence). The CDR3 loop spans 14 amino acids. The chain's CDR3 is CAWSVRGQNNEQFF. The CDR3 DNA sequence: TGTGCCTGGAGTGTACGGGGGCAGAACAATGAGCAGTTCTTC.

This clonotype turned up a few times. The V gene is TRBV7-9, the J gene TRBJ2-5; 7 bases align to TRBD1. Trimming took 2 bases from V and 1 from J; bases not matched to a gene: 4. CDR3 length equals 15 residues. Looked up from germline, CDR1 is SEHNR and CDR2 is FQNEAQ (reference sequence). The DNA for the CDR3 is TGTGCCAGCAGCTTATTTGGGACAGTCCAAGAGACCCAGTACTTC. Residues: CASSLFGTVQETQYF.

The CDR3 nucleotides are TGTGCCAGCAGCTTAGAGGGTTCCGGGACTAGCGGATACAATGAGCAGTTCTTC. Protein: CASSLEGSGTSGYNEQFF. The chain uses TRBV7-2 and TRBJ2-1; 11 nucleotides match TRBD2. The CDR3 loop spans 18 amino acids. CDR1 and CDR2 from the germline V gene are SGHTA and FQGNSA. Trimming removed 1 base from V and 4 bases from J; junction bases left unmatched: 9.

There are a few counts of this clonotype. The V call is TRBV20-1, the J call TRBJ2-1, with D possibly TRBD1 on 6 matching bases. The CDR3 is made up of 17 amino acids. Germline CDR1 DFQATT, CDR2 SNEGSKA (reference sequence). The ends were cut back, 0 bases at V and 3 bases at J, with 18 bases in the middle. CDR3 sequence reads: CSARDPQWAGVYNEQFF. The CDR3 DNA sequence: TGCAGTGCTAGAGACCCCCAGTGGGCAGGGGTCTACAATGAGCAGTTCTTC.

This clonotype was detected only once. This chain joins TRBV3-1 and TRBJ2-7; D is possibly TRBD2 (6 bases). Germline V gene sequence: CDR1 LGHDT, CDR2 YNNKEL (reference sequence). This CDR3 is built from 15 residues. V lost 2 bases, J lost 4 bases, and 15 bases lay in between. CDR3 loop: CASSQTIGGLYEQYF. Written as DNA, the CDR3 is TGTGCCAGCAGCCAAACTATCGGGGGATTATACGAGCAGTACTTC.

V gene TRBV29-1 combines with J gene TRBJ2-1; 14 bases agree with TRBD2. CDR3 length: 14 amino acids. The V gene's germline CDR1 is SQVTM and CDR2 ANQGSEA. With V trimmed by 4 bases and J by 10 bases, 6 bases remained unmatched. The CDR3 sequence is CSVGLAGGLWEQFF. The CDR3 coding sequence is TGCAGCGTTGGACTAGCGGGGGGGCTCTGGGAGCAGTTCTTC.

This clonotype has ten or more counts. The chain joins TRBV7-9 to TRBJ1-2; D is ambiguous. The CDR3 consists of 14 residues. The ends were cut back, 5 bases at V and 2 bases at J, with 12 bases in the middle. Germline lookup yields CDR1 SEHNR and CDR2 FQNEAQ (reference sequence). The CDR3 here is CASSVPSRNYGYTF. Here the CDR3 DNA reads TGTGCCAGCAGCGTTCCTAGCAGAAACTATGGCTACACCTTC.

This chain connects TRBV2 to TRBJ2-7; 9 bases are a match to TRBD1. Trimming at V came to 6 bases and at J to 3 bases, leaving 6 bases not matched to a gene. Germline assignment: CDR1 SNHLY and CDR2 FYNNEI. The CDR3 contains 14 residues. CDR3 DNA sequence: TGTGCCAGCAGAAGACAGGGGGTAGTCTACGAGCAGTACTTC. It specifies CASRRQGVVYEQYF.

This clonotype appeared a few times. V usage is TRBV4-3 and J usage is TRBJ2-7; D unresolved. The ends were cut back, 0 bases at V and 5 bases at J, with 8 bases in the middle. CDR1 and CDR2 from the germline V gene are LGHNA and YSLEER. The CDR3 sequence is 13 residues long. CDR3 coding DNA: TGCGCCAGCAGCCAAGATAGGAGTAACGAGCAGTACTTC. Protein product: CASSQDRSNEQYF.